Listed here are 31 T cell receptor beta chains from one sample, sequenced in a study of radiotherapy plus CTLA-4 blockade in lung cancer. Sequenced by immunoSEQ multiplex PCR; TCRdb stores in-frame clones only, minus some. The sample has approximately 85,000 clones, about four fifths seen once. This specimen consisted of peripheral blood, obtained from a patient treated with radiotherapy plus ipilimumab. These receptors originate from a human donor with non-small cell lung cancer that progressed on radiotherapy plus ipilimumab.

The chain has TRBV5-1 and TRBJ1-3; no clear D gene. The length of the CDR3 is 15 residues. Per the germline V gene, CDR1 is SGHRS and CDR2 is YFSETQ. V dropped 0 bases and J dropped 0 bases, with 7 bases sitting between them. The CDR3 DNA reads as TGCGCCAGCAGCTTGGAGCCAGCCTCTGGAAACACCATATATTTT. Translated: CASSLEPASGNTIYF. Full variable domain (outside the CDR3, taken from reference TRBV5-1 and TRBJ1-3): KAGVTQTPRYLIKTRGQQVTLSCSPISGHRSVSWYQQTPGQGLQFLFEYFSETQRNKGNFPGRFSGRQFSNSRSEMNVSTLELGDSALYLCASSLEPASGNTIYFGEGSWLTVV.

This clone has a handful of counts. This chain uses TRBV14 with TRBJ1-6, with D uncertain. This CDR3 region has 13 residues. Germline V gene data show CDR1 as SGHDN and CDR2 as FVKESK. The V gene lost 1 base and the J gene lost 14 bases, with 12 bases spanning the gap. The CDR3 nucleotides read TGTGCCAGCAGCCAAGCCAGACCCGGGGCCCTCCACTTT. Amino acids: CASSQARPGALHF.

The chain combines TRBV7-3 with TRBJ2-1; 8 bases are a match to TRBD2. The CDR3 contains 14 residues. J gave up 15 bases and V 5 bases, and 15 bases lay outside the gene matches. CDR1 SGHTA and CDR2 FQGTGA come from the germline V gene. This chain's CDR3 is CASSPSSGVLPRFF. CDR3 nucleotide sequence: TGTGCCAGCAGCCCCAGTAGCGGGGTGTTACCCCGGTTCTTC.

V gene TRBV10-3 combines with J gene TRBJ2-1; TRBD1 or TRBD2 may be the D gene (5 bases each). The CDR3 totals 13 residues. Trimming pared 6 bases from V and 6 bases from J, leaving 12 bases between. In germline, CDR1 is ENHRY, CDR2 SYGVKD. The CDR3 DNA reads TGTGCCATCAGCGTTCCTGGGGGCAATGAGCAGTTCTTC. Translating it yields CAISVPGGNEQFF.

This sequence joins TRBV7-6 and TRBJ2-3, with 9 bases aligning to TRBD2. The CDR3 loop spans 15 amino acids. Trimming cost V 2 bases and J 4 bases; bases outside gene matches: 4. Germline V CDR1 and CDR2: SGHVS, FNYEAQ. CDR3 sequence (DNA): TGTGCCAGCAGCTTATTGGGGACTAGCCCAGATACGCAGTATTTT. This gives the protein CASSLLGTSPDTQYF.

This chain uses TRBV7-2 with TRBJ2-1, with TRBD2 matching 8 bases. V lost 0 bases and J lost 8; bases outside the gene matches: 9. This CDR3 region has 16 residues. The germline CDR1 and CDR2 sequences are SGHTA and FQGNSA. The CDR3: CASSLAFAGGPHEQFF. The CDR3 nucleotides are TGTGCCAGCAGCTTAGCTTTTGCGGGGGGCCCACATGAGCAGTTCTTC. Together with reference TRBV7-2 and TRBJ2-1, the CDR3 gives the full variable domain: GAGVSQSPSNKVTEKGKDVELRCDPISGHTALYWYRQSLGQGLEFLIYFQGNSAPDKSGLPSDRFSAERTGGSVSTLTIQRTQQEDSAVYLCASSLAFAGGPHEQFFGPGTRLTVL.

This rearrangement joins TRBV6-1 to TRBJ1-1; 9 bases are a match to TRBD1. Germline V CDR1 and CDR2: MNHNS, SASEGT. The CDR3 totals 14 residues. With V trimmed by 4 bases and J by 4 bases, 4 bases remained unmatched. The CDR3 region is CASSVGQGFTEAFF. The CDR3, as DNA: TGTGCCAGCAGTGTGGGACAGGGATTCACTGAAGCTTTCTTT.

The V gene is TRBV7-3, the J gene TRBJ2-3; D is possibly TRBD2 (7 bases). Trimming removed 1 base from V and 1 base from J, with 9 bases in between. The germline V gene has CDR1 SGHTA and CDR2 FQGTGA. This CDR3 is built from 15 residues. The CDR3 DNA follows: TGTGCCAGCAGCTTAAGGGGGGGCCGCACAGATACGCAGTATTTT. Residues: CASSLRGGRTDTQYF.

V gene TRBV7-2 combines with J gene TRBJ1-6, with D tentatively TRBD1 (6 bases). Trimming cost V 5 bases and J 14 bases, with 16 bases left between them. CDR3 length: 13 amino acids. CDR1 and CDR2 (germline): SGHTA, FQGNSA. CDR3 region: CASSQTGLGSLHF. The CDR3 nucleotides are TGTGCCAGCAGCCAAACAGGGCTTGGGTCCCTCCACTTT. The full variable domain, with the rest looked up from reference TRBV7-2 and TRBJ1-6, is GAGVSQSPSNKVTEKGKDVELRCDPISGHTALYWYRQSLGQGLEFLIYFQGNSAPDKSGLPSDRFSAERTGGSVSTLTIQRTQQEDSAVYLCASSQTGLGSLHFGNGTRLTVT.

The rearrangement links TRBV6-5 to TRBJ1-5; 8 bases are a match to TRBD1. The V segment lost 5 bases and the J segment 7 bases; nucleotides outside the gene matches: 10. Germline CDR1 reads MNHEY; CDR2 reads SVGAGI. The CDR3 runs to 15 residues. This CDR3 is CASSPDRAPLQPQHF. The CDR3 region has the DNA TGTGCCAGCAGTCCGGACAGGGCGCCTTTACAGCCCCAGCATTTT.

The V gene is TRBV7-9, the J gene TRBJ1-1, with D perhaps matching TRBD1 (6 bases). The CDR3 sequence is 13 residues long. V dropped 4 bases and J dropped 1 base, with 7 bases sitting between them. Germline V CDR1 and CDR2: SEHNR, FQNEAQ (reference sequence). This CDR3 is CASSWGQNTEAFF. Here the CDR3 DNA reads TGTGCCAGCAGCTGGGGACAGAACACTGAAGCTTTCTTT.

The rearrangement joins TRBV6-6 to TRBJ1-4; perhaps TRBD1 as D (6 bases). The CDR3 consists of 14 residues. CDR1 and CDR2 from the germline V gene are MNHNY and SVGAGI (reference sequence). The ends were cut back, 2 bases at V and 8 bases at J, with 12 bases in the middle. The CDR3 sequence is CASSYRGADEKLFF. The CDR3 DNA reads TGTGCCAGCAGTTACCGGGGGGCCGACGAAAAACTGTTTTTT.

This clone was picked up a small number of times. CDR3 DNA: TGCGCCAGCAGCCCCGTGGAACGGACTTTCCAAGAGACCCAGTACTTC. This codes for CASSPVERTFQETQYF. The chain joins TRBV4-1 to TRBJ2-5; perhaps TRBD2 as D (5 bases). The CDR3 consists of 16 residues. V was shortened by 4 bases and J by 1 base, with 16 bases between the two germline ends. Germline V gene lookup returns CDR1 MGHRA and CDR2 YSYEKL.

This rearrangement joins TRBV6-6 to TRBJ2-5; D unclear. This CDR3 has 14 amino acids. The ends were cut back, 2 bases at V and 4 bases at J, with 11 bases in the middle. CDR1 MNHNY and CDR2 SVGAGI come from the germline V gene (reference sequence). The CDR3 reads CASSYLGQAETQYF. The CDR3 DNA is TGTGCCAGCAGTTACCTGGGCCAGGCAGAGACCCAGTACTTC.

This chain links TRBV30 with TRBJ1-4; D is unresolved. Germline CDR1 is GTSNPN and CDR2 is SVGIG (reference sequence). The CDR3 loop spans 12 amino acids. The V gene lost 3 bases and the J gene lost 6 bases, with 8 bases spanning the gap. Written as DNA, the CDR3 is TGTGCCTGGAGACCGACATATGAAAAACTGTTTTTT. It specifies CAWRPTYEKLFF. The full variable domain, its missing parts supplied by reference TRBV30 and TRBJ1-4, is SQTIHQWPATLVQPVGSPLSLECTVEGTSNPNLYWYRQAAGRGLQLLFYSVGIGQISSEVPQNLSASRPQDRQFILSSKKLLLSDSGFYLCAWRPTYEKLFFGSGTQLSVL.

V usage is TRBV27 and J usage is TRBJ2-1; D perhaps matches TRBD1 (7 bases). Germline V gene lookup returns CDR1 MNHEY and CDR2 SMNVEV (reference sequence). This CDR3 has 15 amino acids. Trimming removed 7 bases from V and 4 bases from J, with 17 bases in between. CDR3 sequence: CASTGVAGGYNEQFF. CDR3 bases: TGTGCCAGCACCGGGGTGGCAGGGGGGTACAATGAGCAGTTCTTC.

The CDR3 nucleotides are TGTGCCAGCAGCTCGGGACGGCCGGGCAATCAGCCCCAGCATTTT. Translating gives CASSSGRPGNQPQHF. The rearrangement links TRBV5-6 to TRBJ1-5; a possible D gene is TRBD1 (5 bases). The CDR3 is made up of 15 amino acids. The ends were cut back, 3 bases at V and 2 bases at J, with 12 bases in the middle. CDR1 is SGHDT, CDR2 YYEEEE, per germline.

The chain joins TRBV19 to TRBJ1-5; no firm D call. There are 15 residues in the CDR3. The V gene's germline CDR1 is LNHDA and CDR2 SQIVND (reference sequence). The V gene lost 7 bases and the J gene lost 1 base, with 14 bases spanning the gap. Here the CDR3 reads CASIAVGRSNQPQHF. For the CDR3, the DNA is TGTGCCAGTATCGCGGTGGGAAGAAGCAATCAGCCCCAGCATTTT.

The genes are TRBV5-1 and TRBJ2-7; 8 bases line up with TRBD2. V shed 0 bases, J shed 5 bases, and the junction held 13 bases outside the gene matches. Per germline, CDR1 SGHRS and CDR2 YFSETQ. The CDR3 consists of 17 residues. The CDR3 bases are TGCGCCAGCAGCTTGGATCCTTGGGGCGGGGGGAACGACGAGCAGTACTTC. It is translated as CASSLDPWGGGNDEQYF.

This clone has a single count. This chain connects TRBV5-1 to TRBJ2-7; a weak D match, TRBD1 (6 bases). V was trimmed by 0 bases and J by 4 bases, leaving 8 bases between them. Germline V gives CDR1 SGHRS, CDR2 YFSETQ. This CDR3 is built from 13 residues. This CDR3 is CASSLETGYEQYF. The CDR3 region has the DNA TGCGCCAGCAGCTTGGAAACAGGGTACGAGCAGTACTTC.

This chain links TRBV29-1 with TRBJ1-2; D unclear. Trimming took 4 bases from V and 7 from J, leaving 13 bases between them. CDR1 SQVTM and CDR2 ANQGSEA come from the germline V gene. The length of the CDR3 is 12 residues. The CDR3 DNA reads as TGCAGCGTTGCCTGGTGGCCCGGTGGCTACACCTTC. Amino acids: CSVAWWPGGYTF.

The chain carries TRBV6-1 and TRBJ2-7; TRBD2 might be the D (6 bases). CDR1 MNHNS and CDR2 SASEGT come from the germline V gene. This CDR3 region has 13 residues. The germline V and J ends were trimmed by 5 bases and 5 bases, with 13 bases remaining between them. CDR3 DNA sequence: TGTGCCAGCAGTTCCGGGAGAGTCGACGAGCAGTACTTC. Translated, it gives CASSSGRVDEQYF.

The V and J genes are TRBV15 and TRBJ1-4; no clear D gene. Germline V CDR1 and CDR2: LNHNV, YYDKDF (reference sequence). The CDR3 is made up of 16 amino acids. V was shortened by 3 bases and J by 6 bases, with 17 bases between the two germline ends. CDR3 sequence: CATSSPKGWRDEKLFF. CDR3 nucleotides: TGTGCCACCAGCAGCCCCAAAGGGTGGCGGGATGAAAAACTGTTTTTT.

The V gene is TRBV18, the J gene TRBJ2-5; weak D call: TRBD1 (5 bases). V lost 1 base and J 0 bases, leaving 9 bases between the germline ends. Per the germline V gene, CDR1 is KGHSH and CDR2 is LQKENI. There are 15 residues in the CDR3. The CDR3 nucleotides are TGTGCCAGCTCACCACTTCAGGGTCACCAAGAGACCCAGTACTTC. The encoded protein is CASSPLQGHQETQYF. Filled out from reference TRBV18 and TRBJ2-5, the complete variable domain reads NAGVMQNPRHLVRRRGQEARLRCSPMKGHSHVYWYRQLPEEGLKFMVYLQKENIIDESGMPKERFSAEFPKEGPSILRIQQVVRGDSAAYFCASSPLQGHQETQYFGPGTRLLVL.

The CDR3 region is CASSEGLGNSPLHF. The CDR3 DNA reads TGTGCCAGCAGTGAAGGGTTGGGCAATTCACCCCTCCACTTT. The V gene is TRBV6-1, the J gene TRBJ1-6, with D unresolved. The germline V gene encodes CDR1 MNHNS and CDR2 SASEGT. Trimming took off 1 base at V and 7 bases at J, with 8 bases between the two ends. This CDR3 contains 14 residues.

This chain connects TRBV10-3 to TRBJ2-7, with a tentative D call TRBD1 (7 bases). V was pared by 0 bases and J by 3 bases, with 18 bases between. Germline V lookup: CDR1 ENHRY, CDR2 SYGVKD. This CDR3 spans 17 amino acids. CDR3 in DNA: TGTGCCATCAGTGAGTCAGGTGCGGGGACAGACTTCTACGAGCAGTACTTC. It yields the protein CAISESGAGTDFYEQYF.

CDR3 region: CASREQGPYGYTF. The DNA of the CDR3 is TGTGCCAGCAGAGAACAGGGGCCGTATGGCTACACCTTC. The chain recombines TRBV2 with TRBJ1-2; 7 positions match TRBD1. CDR3 length equals 13 residues. V was clipped by 6 bases and J by 5 bases; unmatched bases: 6. Germline V gene data show CDR1 as SNHLY and CDR2 as FYNNEI. Full variable domain (outside the CDR3, taken from reference TRBV2 and TRBJ1-2): EPEVTQTPSHQVTQMGQEVILRCVPISNHLYFYWYRQILGQKVEFLVSFYNNEISEKSEIFDDQFSVERPDGSNFTLKIRSTKLEDSAMYFCASREQGPYGYTFGSGTRLTVV.

The chain carries TRBV7-9 and TRBJ2-2; possible D gene TRBD1, 5 bases. Trimming shortened V by 5 bases and J by 1 base, and 8 bases separated the two germline ends. The CDR3 has 14 amino acids. The germline gives CDR1 SEHNR, CDR2 FQNEAQ (reference sequence). The CDR3 here is CASSLDRNTGELFF. Here the CDR3 DNA reads TGTGCCAGCAGCCTCGACAGGAACACCGGGGAGCTGTTTTTT.

The genes are TRBV4-3 and TRBJ2-3, with 8 bases that match TRBD2. J gave up 1 base and V 3 bases, and 6 bases lay outside the gene matches. Germline V lookup: CDR1 LGHNA, CDR2 YSLEER. This CDR3 contains 16 residues. Here the CDR3 reads CASSHGRGVRTDTQYF. Here the CDR3 DNA reads TGCGCCAGCAGCCACGGGAGGGGGGTTCGCACAGATACGCAGTATTTT.

The CDR3 region is CSARPAGGYTF. CDR3 nucleotide sequence: TGCAGTGCTAGACCAGCGGGGGGCTACACCTTC. The chain uses TRBV20-1 and TRBJ1-2; D remains ambiguous. CDR1 and CDR2 from the germline V gene are DFQATT and SNEGSKA (reference sequence). This CDR3 has 11 residues. The germline V and J ends were trimmed by 2 bases and 8 bases, with 9 bases remaining between them.

The chain carries TRBV4-3 and TRBJ2-3; 9 nucleotides line up with TRBD2. The length of the CDR3 is 18 residues. CDR1 and CDR2 (germline): LGHNA, YSLEER. The V and J ends lost 2 bases and 0 bases, in that order; junction bases with no gene match: 9. CDR3 sequence reads: CASSQSAASGGSTDTQYF. CDR3 in DNA: TGCGCCAGCAGCCAAAGTGCGGCCAGCGGGGGGAGCACAGATACGCAGTATTTT.